Here is one T cell receptor beta chain with its context. Its target is not known. Profiling relied on immunoSEQ multiplex PCR, and the TCRdb table lists in-frame clones only, not all of them. The data hold over 10,000 clones, with roughly 84% observed a single time. This entry belongs to a study of OX40 agonist ivuxolimab in advanced cancers. Broader study findings: The work left the antigen specificity of expanded peripheral T cells undetermined.

Germline CDR1 MGHRA, CDR2 YSYEKL. J lost 5 bases, V lost 4 bases, and 14 bases had no gene match. The CDR3 extends over 17 amino acids. Sequencing was performed on CD4+ or CD8+ T cells sorted from blood, taken in a trial of the OX40 agonist ivuxolimab. This chain joins TRBV4-1 and TRBJ2-1; 7 bases are a match to TRBD1. The TCR was taken from an adult with an advanced solid tumor such as melanoma, head and neck, liver or kidney cancer. In DNA form, the CDR3 reads TGCGCCAGCAGCCTTACTAACAGGGGAAGAGGGGACAATGAGCAGTTCTTC. Its protein product is CASSLTNRGRGDNEQFF.